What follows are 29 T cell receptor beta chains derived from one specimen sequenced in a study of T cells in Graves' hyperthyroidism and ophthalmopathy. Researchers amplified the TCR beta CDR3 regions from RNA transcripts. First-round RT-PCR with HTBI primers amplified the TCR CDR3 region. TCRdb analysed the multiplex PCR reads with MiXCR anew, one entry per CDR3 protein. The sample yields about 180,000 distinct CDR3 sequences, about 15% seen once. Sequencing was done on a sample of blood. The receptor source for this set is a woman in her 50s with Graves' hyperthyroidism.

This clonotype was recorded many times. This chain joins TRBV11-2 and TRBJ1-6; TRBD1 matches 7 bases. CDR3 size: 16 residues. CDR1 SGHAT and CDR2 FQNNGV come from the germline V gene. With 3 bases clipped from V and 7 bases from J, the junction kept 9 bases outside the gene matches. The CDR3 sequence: CASSFRQGYPNSPLHF. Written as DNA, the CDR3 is TGTGCCAGCAGCTTCCGACAGGGTTACCCCAATTCACCCCTCCACTTT.

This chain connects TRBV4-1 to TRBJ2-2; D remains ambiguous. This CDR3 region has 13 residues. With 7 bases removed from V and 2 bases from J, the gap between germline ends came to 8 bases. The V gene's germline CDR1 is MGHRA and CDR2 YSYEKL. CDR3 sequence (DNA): TGCGCCAGCAAGCAGACAAACACCGGGGAGCTGTTTTTT. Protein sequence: CASKQTNTGELFF.

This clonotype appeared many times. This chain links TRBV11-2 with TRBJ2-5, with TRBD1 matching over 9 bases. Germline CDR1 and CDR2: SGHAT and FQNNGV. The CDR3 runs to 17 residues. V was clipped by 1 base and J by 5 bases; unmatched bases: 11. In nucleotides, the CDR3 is TGTGCCAGCAGCTTAGTATTTTCCGGGACAGGGCTGGAGACCCAGTACTTC. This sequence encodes CASSLVFSGTGLETQYF.

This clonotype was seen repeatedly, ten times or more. Here the CDR3 DNA reads TGCAGCGTTGTCCCCCTGGACAGCCCCCCTTACGAGCAGTACTTC. Amino acid sequence: CSVVPLDSPPYEQYF. J is TRBJ2-7 and V is TRBV29-1; tentatively, D is TRBD1 (6 bases). The V end lost 4 bases, the J end lost 4 bases, and 20 bases lay between the germline ends. Germline assignment: CDR1 SQVTM and CDR2 ANQGSEA. The CDR3 runs 15 residues.

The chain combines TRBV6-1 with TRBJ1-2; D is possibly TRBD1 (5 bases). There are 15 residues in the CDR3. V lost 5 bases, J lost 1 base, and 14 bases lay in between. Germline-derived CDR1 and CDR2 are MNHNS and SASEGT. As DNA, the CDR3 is TGTGCCAGCAGTCCAGACGGGACCGATAACTATGGCTACACCTTC. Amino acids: CASSPDGTDNYGYTF.

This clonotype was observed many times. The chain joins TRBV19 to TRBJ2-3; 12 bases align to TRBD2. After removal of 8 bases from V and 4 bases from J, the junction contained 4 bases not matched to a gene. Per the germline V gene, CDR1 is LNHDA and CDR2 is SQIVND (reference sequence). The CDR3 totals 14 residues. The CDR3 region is CASSTSGSPDTQYF. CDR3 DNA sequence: TGTGCCAGTTCGACTAGCGGGAGCCCAGATACGCAGTATTTT. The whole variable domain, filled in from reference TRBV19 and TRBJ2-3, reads DGGITQSPKYLFRKEGQNVTLSCEQNLNHDAMYWYRQDPGQGLRLIYYSQIVNDFQKGDIAEGYSVSREKKESFPLTVTSAQKNPTAFYLCASSTSGSPDTQYFGPGTRLTVL.

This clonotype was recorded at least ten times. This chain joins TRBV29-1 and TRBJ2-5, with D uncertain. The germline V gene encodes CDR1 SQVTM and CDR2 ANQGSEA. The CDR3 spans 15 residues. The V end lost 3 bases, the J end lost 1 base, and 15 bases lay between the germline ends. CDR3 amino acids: CSVDRHAPSQETQYF. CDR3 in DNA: TGCAGCGTTGATCGGCATGCTCCCTCCCAAGAGACCCAGTACTTC.

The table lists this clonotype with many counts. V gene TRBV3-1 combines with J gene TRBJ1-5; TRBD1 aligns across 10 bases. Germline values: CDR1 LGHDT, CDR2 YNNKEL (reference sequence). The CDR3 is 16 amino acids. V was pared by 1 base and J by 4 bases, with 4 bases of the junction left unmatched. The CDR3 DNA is TGTGCCAGCAGCCAAGGGGGACAGGGGAGTAATCAGCCCCAGCATTTT. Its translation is CASSQGGQGSNQPQHF.

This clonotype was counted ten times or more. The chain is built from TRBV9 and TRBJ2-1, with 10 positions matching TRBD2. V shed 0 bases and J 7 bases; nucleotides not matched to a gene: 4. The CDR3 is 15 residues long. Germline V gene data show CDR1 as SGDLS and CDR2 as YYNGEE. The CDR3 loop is CASSVVSGGPNEQFF. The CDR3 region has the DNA TGTGCCAGCAGCGTAGTTAGCGGGGGGCCGAATGAGCAGTTCTTC. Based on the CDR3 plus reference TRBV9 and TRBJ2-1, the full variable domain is DSGVTQTPKHLITATGQRVTLRCSPRSGDLSVYWYQQSLDQGLQFLIQYYNGEERAKGNILERFSAQQFPDLHSELNLSSLELGDSALYFCASSVVSGGPNEQFFGPGTRLTVL.

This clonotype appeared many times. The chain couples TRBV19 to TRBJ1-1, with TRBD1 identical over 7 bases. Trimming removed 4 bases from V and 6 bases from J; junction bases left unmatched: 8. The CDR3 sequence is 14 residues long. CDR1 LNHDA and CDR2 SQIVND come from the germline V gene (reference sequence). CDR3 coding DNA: TGTGCCAGTAGTACGACAGGGACGCGGGCTGAAGCTTTCTTT. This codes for CASSTTGTRAEAFF.

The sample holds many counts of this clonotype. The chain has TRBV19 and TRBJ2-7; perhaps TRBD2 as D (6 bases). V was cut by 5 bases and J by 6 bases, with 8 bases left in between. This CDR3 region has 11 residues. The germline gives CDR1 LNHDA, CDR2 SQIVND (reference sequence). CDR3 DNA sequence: TGTGCCAGTAGTTCGGGGGTCGAGCAGTACTTC. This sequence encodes CASSSGVEQYF.

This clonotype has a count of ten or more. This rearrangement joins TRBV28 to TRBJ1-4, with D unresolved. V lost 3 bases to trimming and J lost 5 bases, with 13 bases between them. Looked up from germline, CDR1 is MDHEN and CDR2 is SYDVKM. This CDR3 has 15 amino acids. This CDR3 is CASSLGSALNEKLFF. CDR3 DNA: TGTGCCAGCAGTTTGGGGTCAGCGCTGAATGAAAAACTGTTTTTT.

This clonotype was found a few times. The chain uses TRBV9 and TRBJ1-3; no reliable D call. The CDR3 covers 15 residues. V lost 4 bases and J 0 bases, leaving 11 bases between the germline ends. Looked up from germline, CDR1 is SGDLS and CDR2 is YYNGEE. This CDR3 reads CASSPRGLSGNTIYF. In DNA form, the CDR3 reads TGTGCCAGCAGCCCCCGGGGTCTCTCTGGAAACACCATATATTTT.

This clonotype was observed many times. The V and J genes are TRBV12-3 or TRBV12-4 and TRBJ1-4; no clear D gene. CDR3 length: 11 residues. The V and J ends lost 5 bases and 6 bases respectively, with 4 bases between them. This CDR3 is CASSGYEKLFF. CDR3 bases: TGTGCCAGCAGTGGCTATGAAAAACTGTTTTTT.

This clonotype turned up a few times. The chain's CDR3 is CASGSDEAGEQETQYF. The CDR3 DNA follows: TGTGCCAGCGGTTCTGACGAAGCGGGGGAACAAGAGACCCAGTACTTC. The chain carries TRBV12-3 or TRBV12-4 and TRBJ2-5; the match to TRBD2 covers 8 bases. J gave up 2 bases and V 8 bases, and 13 bases lay outside the gene matches. This CDR3 spans 16 amino acids.

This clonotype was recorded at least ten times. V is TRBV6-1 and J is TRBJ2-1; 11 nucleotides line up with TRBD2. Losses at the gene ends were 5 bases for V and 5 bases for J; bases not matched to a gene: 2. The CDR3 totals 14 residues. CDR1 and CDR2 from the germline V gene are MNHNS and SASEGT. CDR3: CASSSSGGNNEQFF. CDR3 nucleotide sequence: TGTGCCAGCAGTTCTAGCGGGGGGAACAATGAGCAGTTCTTC.

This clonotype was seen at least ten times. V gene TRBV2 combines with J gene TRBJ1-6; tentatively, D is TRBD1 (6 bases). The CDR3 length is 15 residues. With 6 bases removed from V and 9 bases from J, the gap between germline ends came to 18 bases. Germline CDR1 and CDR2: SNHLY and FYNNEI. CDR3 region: CASRRRTAVSSPLHF. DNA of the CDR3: TGTGCCAGCAGGAGGAGGACAGCAGTGTCTTCACCCCTCCACTTT.

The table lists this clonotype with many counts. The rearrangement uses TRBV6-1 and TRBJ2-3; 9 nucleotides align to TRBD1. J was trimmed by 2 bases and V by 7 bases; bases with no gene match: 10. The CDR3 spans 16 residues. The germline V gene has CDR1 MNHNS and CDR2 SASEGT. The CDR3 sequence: CASIATHRGPTDTQYF. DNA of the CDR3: TGTGCCAGCATCGCCACACACAGGGGGCCCACAGATACGCAGTATTTT.

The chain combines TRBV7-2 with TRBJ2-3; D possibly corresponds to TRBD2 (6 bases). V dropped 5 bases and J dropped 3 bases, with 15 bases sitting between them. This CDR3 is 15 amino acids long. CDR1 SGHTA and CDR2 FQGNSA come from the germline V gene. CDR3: CASSPDGGGTDTQYF. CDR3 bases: TGTGCCAGCAGCCCCGACGGGGGTGGTACAGATACGCAGTATTTT.

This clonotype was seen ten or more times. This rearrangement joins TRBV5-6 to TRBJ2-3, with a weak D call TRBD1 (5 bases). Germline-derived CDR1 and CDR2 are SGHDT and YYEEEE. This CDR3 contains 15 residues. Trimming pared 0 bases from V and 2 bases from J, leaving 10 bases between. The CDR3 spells CASSLGGTNTDTQYF. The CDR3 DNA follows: TGTGCCAGCAGCTTGGGGGGCACGAACACAGATACGCAGTATTTT.

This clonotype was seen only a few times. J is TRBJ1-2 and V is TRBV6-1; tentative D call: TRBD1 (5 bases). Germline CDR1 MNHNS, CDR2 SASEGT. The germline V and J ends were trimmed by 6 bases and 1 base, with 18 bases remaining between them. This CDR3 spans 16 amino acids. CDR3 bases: TGTGCCAGCAGGGCTCCGAGGGGCGCGATTAACTATGGCTACACCTTC. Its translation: CASRAPRGAINYGYTF.

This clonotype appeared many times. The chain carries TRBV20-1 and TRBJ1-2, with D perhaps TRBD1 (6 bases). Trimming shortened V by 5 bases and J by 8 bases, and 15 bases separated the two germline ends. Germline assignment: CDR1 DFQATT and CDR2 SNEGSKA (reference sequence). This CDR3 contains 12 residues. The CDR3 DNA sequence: TGCAGTGCTCCTGGGGGCTCAGGAGGCTACACCTTC. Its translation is CSAPGGSGGYTF.

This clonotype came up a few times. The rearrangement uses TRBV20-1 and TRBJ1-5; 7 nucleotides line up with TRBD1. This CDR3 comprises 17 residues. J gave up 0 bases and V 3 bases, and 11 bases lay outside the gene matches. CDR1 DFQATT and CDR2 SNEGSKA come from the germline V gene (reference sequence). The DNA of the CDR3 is TGCAGTGCTAGGCAGGGGGTAAACTCTGTTAGCAATCAGCCCCAGCATTTT. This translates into CSARQGVNSVSNQPQHF.

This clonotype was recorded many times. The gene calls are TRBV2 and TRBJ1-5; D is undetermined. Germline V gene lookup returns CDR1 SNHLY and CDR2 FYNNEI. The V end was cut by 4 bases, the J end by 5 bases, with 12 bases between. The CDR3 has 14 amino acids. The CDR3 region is CASSGPLPHQPQHF. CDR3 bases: TGTGCCAGCAGTGGGCCTTTACCCCATCAGCCCCAGCATTTT.

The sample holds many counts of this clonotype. The CDR3 coding sequence is TGTGCCAGCAGTAGGACAGGACTGTATGGCTACACCTTC. Translating gives CASSRTGLYGYTF. The V call is TRBV2, the J call TRBJ1-2; 7 nucleotides align to TRBD1. Per the germline V gene, CDR1 is SNHLY and CDR2 is FYNNEI. Trimming at V came to 5 bases and at J to 5 bases, leaving 5 bases not matched to a gene. This CDR3 spans 13 amino acids.

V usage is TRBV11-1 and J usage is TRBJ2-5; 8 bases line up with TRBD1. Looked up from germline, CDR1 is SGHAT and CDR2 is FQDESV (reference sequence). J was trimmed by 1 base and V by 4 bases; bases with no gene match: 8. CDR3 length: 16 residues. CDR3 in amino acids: CASSSIDRGGQETQYF. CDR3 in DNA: TGTGCCAGCAGCTCTATTGACAGGGGAGGCCAAGAGACCCAGTACTTC.

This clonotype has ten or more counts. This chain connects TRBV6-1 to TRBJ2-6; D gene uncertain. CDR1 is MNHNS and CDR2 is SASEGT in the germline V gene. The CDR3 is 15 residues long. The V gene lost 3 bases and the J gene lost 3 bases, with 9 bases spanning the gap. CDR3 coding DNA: TGTGCCAGCAGTGATTGGGGTGGTGGGGCCAACGTCCTGACTTTC. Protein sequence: CASSDWGGGANVLTF.

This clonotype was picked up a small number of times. This CDR3 is CASSLGHRDISELFF. The CDR3, as DNA: TGCGCCAGCAGCTTAGGACATCGGGACATCTCGGAGCTGTTTTTT. The chain joins TRBV5-1 to TRBJ2-2; D may be TRBD1 (6 bases). Looked up from germline, CDR1 is SGHRS and CDR2 is YFSETQ. The CDR3 contains 15 residues. Trimming removed 2 bases at V and 10 bases at J, with 18 bases between.

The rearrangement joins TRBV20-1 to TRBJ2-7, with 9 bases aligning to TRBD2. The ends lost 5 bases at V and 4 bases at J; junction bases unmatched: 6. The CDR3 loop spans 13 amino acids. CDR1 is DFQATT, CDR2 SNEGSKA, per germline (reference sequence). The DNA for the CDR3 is TGCAGTGCTTTCGGTAGCGGGAGTTACGAGCAGTACTTC. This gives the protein CSAFGSGSYEQYF.